The clone carrying this T cell receptor beta chain was counted at least ten times. Its cognate antigen is unknown. TCRdb fed the 5' RACE reads into MiXCR, producing one record per CDR3 protein. The data contain a few hundred thousand distinct CDR3 sequences, 9.5% to 15% of them singletons. The source of the sample is a study of identical twins. Study-level points and caveats: Within cord blood, abundant beta clonotypes carried fewer insertions, but memory repertoires showed no such trend.

Trimming took 0 bases from V and 3 from J; bases not matched to a gene: 5. The CDR3 extends over 17 amino acids. Germline CDR1 reads SEHNR; CDR2 reads FQNEAQ (reference sequence). The same data also contributed to another study, on yellow fever vaccine responses in identical twins.

V and J are TRBV7-9 and TRBJ2-6; TRBD1 agrees at 7 bases. The sample consisted of memory (CD45RO+) T cells sorted from blood. The receptor was isolated from a young woman in good health. The CDR3 bases are TGTGCCAGCAGCTTAGCTACGTCAGGGGGTGGGGCCAACGTCCTGACTTTC. This gives the protein CASSLATSGGGANVLTF.